The clone carrying this T cell receptor beta chain appeared many times. Its target is not known. The sample is drawn from a study of response to subunit inactivated influenza vaccine. TCRdb reanalysed the RT-PCR reads using MiXCR and keeps one entry per CDR3 protein. The sample includes around 490,000 distinct CDR3 sequences, about 8% seen only once; the top ten take 10% to 15%. This CDR3 is 16 amino acids long. Germline V gene data show CDR1 as SEHNR and CDR2 as FQNEAQ (reference sequence). V lost 6 bases, J lost 7 bases, and 12 bases stayed unmatched. Study-wide results and limits: It was the authors' suggestion that each seasonal influenza vaccination recruits few new T cells.

J is TRBJ1-6 and V is TRBV7-9; 7 nucleotides match TRBD1. The sample consisted of PBMCs from blood, taken less than 30 months after vaccination. This receptor was taken from a man between 50 and 69 years old who received an inactivated influenza vaccine. CDR3 in amino acids: CASSPGTDLWNSPLHF. CDR3 DNA sequence: TGTGCCAGCAGTCCAGGGACAGACCTATGGAATTCACCCCTCCACTTT.